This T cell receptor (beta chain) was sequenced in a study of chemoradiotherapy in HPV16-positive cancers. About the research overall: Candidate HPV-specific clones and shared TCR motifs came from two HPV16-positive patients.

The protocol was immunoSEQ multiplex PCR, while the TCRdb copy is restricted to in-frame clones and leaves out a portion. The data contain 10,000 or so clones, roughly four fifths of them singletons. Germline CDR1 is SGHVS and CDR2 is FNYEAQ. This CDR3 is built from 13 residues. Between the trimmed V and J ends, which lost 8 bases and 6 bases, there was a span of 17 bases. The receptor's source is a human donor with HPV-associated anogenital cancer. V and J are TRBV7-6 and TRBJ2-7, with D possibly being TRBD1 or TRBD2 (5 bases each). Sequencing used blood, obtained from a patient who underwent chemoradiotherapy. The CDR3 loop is CASGSVPGAEQYF. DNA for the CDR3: TGTGCCAGCGGCTCCGTCCCCGGGGCCGAGCAGTACTTC.